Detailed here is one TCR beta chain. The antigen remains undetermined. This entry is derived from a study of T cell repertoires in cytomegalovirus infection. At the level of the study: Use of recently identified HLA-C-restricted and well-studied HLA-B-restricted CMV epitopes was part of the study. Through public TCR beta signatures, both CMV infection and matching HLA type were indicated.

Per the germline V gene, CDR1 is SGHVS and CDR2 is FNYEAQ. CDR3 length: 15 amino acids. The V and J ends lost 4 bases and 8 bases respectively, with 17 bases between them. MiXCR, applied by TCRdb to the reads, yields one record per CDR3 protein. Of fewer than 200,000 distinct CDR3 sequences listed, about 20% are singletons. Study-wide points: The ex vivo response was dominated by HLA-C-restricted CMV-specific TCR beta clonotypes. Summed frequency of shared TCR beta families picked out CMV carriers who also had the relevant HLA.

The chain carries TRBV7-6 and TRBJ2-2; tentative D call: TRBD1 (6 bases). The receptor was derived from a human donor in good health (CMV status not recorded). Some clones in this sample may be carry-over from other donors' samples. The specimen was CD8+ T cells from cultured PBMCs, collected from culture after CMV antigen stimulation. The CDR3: CASSSEDRRSGELFF. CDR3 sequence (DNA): TGTGCCAGCAGCTCAGAAGACAGGCGGTCAGGGGAGCTGTTTTTT.